A selection of T cell receptor beta chains follows, all from one sample in a study of identical twins. TCRdb reprocessed the 5' RACE reads with MiXCR, giving one entry per CDR3 protein. The sample includes around 250,000 distinct CDR3 sequences, 6.5% seen only once; the top ten take about 14%. These data were likewise used in another study, on T cells expressing NK-cell markers.

The sample comprised CD8+ T cells sorted from blood. The receptors stem from a woman younger than 30 in good health. The conserved cysteine and the conserved F or W are not part of the CDR3 here. Size tells how often a clone was seen (once, few, many) or the class of an expanded clone, and some rows leave it out.

CDR3aa: AWSVWAGDEQF
j_gene: TRBJ2-1
abundance: few
v_gene: TRBV30

CDR3aa: ASSYRRIGDTQY
j_gene: TRBJ2-3
abundance: .
v_gene: TRBV12-3/TRBV12-4

CDR3aa: SVLRINTEAF
j_gene: TRBJ1-1
abundance: many
v_gene: TRBV29-1

CDR3aa: ASSQGPHEQY
j_gene: TRBJ2-7
abundance: once
v_gene: TRBV9

CDR3aa: ASRPLAGEGDTGELF
j_gene: TRBJ2-2
abundance: .
v_gene: TRBV12-3/TRBV12-4

CDR3aa: SVRLANEQF
j_gene: TRBJ2-1
abundance: .
v_gene: TRBV29-1

CDR3aa: ASSETFHYEQY
j_gene: TRBJ2-7
abundance: .
v_gene: TRBV25-1

CDR3aa: ASSYSIAVSSYNEQF
j_gene: TRBJ2-1
abundance: many
v_gene: TRBV6-2/TRBV6-3

CDR3aa: AISEGGEELYEQY
j_gene: TRBJ2-7
abundance: .
v_gene: TRBV10-3

CDR3aa: ASSGARASVDTQY
j_gene: TRBJ2-3
abundance: many
v_gene: TRBV9

CDR3aa: ASSYSPLAGNGPDTQY
j_gene: TRBJ2-3
abundance: few
v_gene: TRBV6-5

CDR3aa: ASRPGVAGAGETQY
j_gene: TRBJ2-5
abundance: many
v_gene: TRBV12-3/TRBV12-4

CDR3aa: ASSYSGRANDYT
j_gene: TRBJ1-2
abundance: few
v_gene: TRBV6-5

CDR3aa: SVSGTGIHEQY
j_gene: TRBJ2-7
abundance: many
v_gene: TRBV29-1

CDR3aa: ASNLGRTTEAF
j_gene: TRBJ1-1
abundance: .
v_gene: TRBV12-3/TRBV12-4

CDR3aa: ASSPPETYEQY
j_gene: TRBJ2-7
abundance: many
v_gene: TRBV2

CDR3aa: ASSSGLDNEQF
j_gene: TRBJ2-1
abundance: .
v_gene: TRBV11-1

CDR3aa: ASSTAIGAYEQY
j_gene: TRBJ2-7
abundance: .
v_gene: TRBV19

CDR3aa: ASSYGGTTAYEQY
j_gene: TRBJ2-7
abundance: .
v_gene: TRBV6-5

CDR3aa: ATRPFGDQPQH
j_gene: TRBJ1-5
abundance: few
v_gene: TRBV15

CDR3aa: ASSEGREPYEQY
j_gene: TRBJ2-7
abundance: many
v_gene: TRBV10-1

CDR3aa: ATCPLLGGYNEQF
j_gene: TRBJ2-1
abundance: .
v_gene: TRBV3-1

CDR3aa: ASSLGDSYNEQY
j_gene: .
abundance: .
v_gene: TRBV5-6

CDR3aa: ASSHTAREGHAAEQF
j_gene: TRBJ2-1
abundance: many
v_gene: TRBV7-9

CDR3aa: ASRPGGNYGYT
j_gene: TRBJ1-2
abundance: few
v_gene: TRBV12-3/TRBV12-4

CDR3aa: AWRDTREQY
j_gene: TRBJ2-7
abundance: .
v_gene: TRBV30

CDR3aa: SAPVTANYGYT
j_gene: TRBJ1-2
abundance: many
v_gene: TRBV20-1

CDR3aa: ASSYLGTSGYNEQF
j_gene: TRBJ2-1
abundance: many
v_gene: TRBV6-5

CDR3aa: SVEEGFGGNTIY
j_gene: TRBJ1-3
abundance: .
v_gene: TRBV29-1

CDR3aa: ASSLGTSYF
j_gene: TRBJ2-1
abundance: many
v_gene: TRBV5-1

CDR3aa: ASSQDSAADTQY
j_gene: TRBJ2-3
abundance: few
v_gene: TRBV4-2

CDR3aa: ASSPGTTQETQY
j_gene: TRBJ2-5
abundance: many
v_gene: TRBV12-3/TRBV12-4

CDR3aa: ASSQGLYNEQF
j_gene: TRBJ2-1
abundance: many
v_gene: TRBV11-2

CDR3aa: ASRQTTLTEAF
j_gene: TRBJ1-1
abundance: .
v_gene: TRBV27

CDR3aa: ASSPDSHEQY
j_gene: TRBJ2-7
abundance: few
v_gene: TRBV12-3/TRBV12-4